This section outlines one T cell receptor beta chain sequence together with its context. Its antigen remains unidentified. This specimen belongs to a study of early stage breast cancer tumors. Study information: Most of the 16 invasive tumors were ER+, PR+ and HER2-. Seven or eight ER+/PR+/HER2- tumors were invasive ductal; a few were invasive lobular. Each sample averaged approximately 10-fold read coverage.

The method was immunoSEQ multiplex PCR; TCRdb's version includes in-frame clones alone and lacks a portion of them. Of fewer than 70,000 clones listed, 60% to 85% were seen once; the top ten hold around 3.7%. Regarding the study as a whole: In about 85% of the 16 patients, blood comparison separated tumor from normal breast.

The sequencing input was blood. The source of this sequence is a person aged 25 to 45 with breast cancer.

The CDR3 region is CASSELRQALWANYGYTF. In DNA, the CDR3 is TGTGCCAGCAGTGAACTTCGACAGGCCCTTTGGGCTAACTATGGCTACACCTTC. The chain recombines TRBV6-1 with TRBJ1-2, with a possible D match to TRBD1 (6 bases). CDR1 MNHNS and CDR2 SASEGT come from the germline V gene. This CDR3 spans 18 amino acids. Deletions cut 2 bases from V and 0 bases from J, with 19 bases between.